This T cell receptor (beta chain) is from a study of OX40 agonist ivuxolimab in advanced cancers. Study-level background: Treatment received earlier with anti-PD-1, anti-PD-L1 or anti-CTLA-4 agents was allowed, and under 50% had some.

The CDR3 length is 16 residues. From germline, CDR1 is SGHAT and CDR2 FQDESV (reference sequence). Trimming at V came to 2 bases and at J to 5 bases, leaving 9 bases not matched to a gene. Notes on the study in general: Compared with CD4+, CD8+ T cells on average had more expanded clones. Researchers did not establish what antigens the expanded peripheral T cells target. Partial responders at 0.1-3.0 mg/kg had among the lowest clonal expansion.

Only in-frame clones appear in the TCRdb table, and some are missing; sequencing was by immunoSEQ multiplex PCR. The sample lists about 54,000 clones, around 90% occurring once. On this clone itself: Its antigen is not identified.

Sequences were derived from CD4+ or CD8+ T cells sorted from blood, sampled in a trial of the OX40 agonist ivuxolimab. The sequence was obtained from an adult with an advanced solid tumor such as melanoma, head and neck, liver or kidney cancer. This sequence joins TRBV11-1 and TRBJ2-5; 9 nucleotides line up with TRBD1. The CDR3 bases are TGTGCCAGCAGCTTAAAAGTAGGGGACAGGGCGGAGACCCAGTACTTC. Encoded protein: CASSLKVGDRAETQYF.